This T cell receptor beta chain was recorded in a study of tissue T cells after allogeneic stem cell transplantation. Data came from immunoSEQ multiplex PCR; TCRdb stores just in-frame clones and leaves some out. The repertoire includes roughly 2,700 clones, less than 50% of them detected once, and approximately 30% sits in the top ten. Time point in this sample: mouse harvest day 14 after allogeneic transplant. Each mouse received 10^7 T-cell-depleted marrow cells plus 10^6 splenic CD5+ T cells by tail vein. The trim removed 0 bases at V and 6 bases at J, leaving 4 bases unmatched. Looked up from germline, CDR1 is GKSSPN and CDR2 is SITVG. There are 14 residues in the CDR3. Remarks on this clone: Gene names and germline refer to mouse. The DNA ends 1 residue before the CDR3 does, and the rest of the CDR3 is filled in from the germline J gene.

The chain combines TRBV31 with TRBJ1-2; 10 bases map to TRBD1. The TCR comes from a female BALB/c mouse given C57BL/6 T cells with graft-versus-host disease after an allogeneic hematopoietic cell transplant. The specimen sequenced was lymph node tissue. The DNA read from the CDR3 is TGTGCCTGGAGTCTAGGACAGGGGGGGCCCGACTACACC. Protein sequence: CAWSLGQGGPDYT. The whole CDR3 reads CAWSLGQGGPDYTF.